The 30 T cell receptor beta chains below come from one sample, sequenced in a study of neoadjuvant nivolumab and ipilimumab in lung cancer. The data were produced by immunoSEQ multiplex PCR, yet TCRdb's version contains in-frame clones alone and is incomplete. This table has roughly 20,000 clones, approximately 86% appearing once. The sample consisted of peripheral blood, taken before neoadjuvant nivolumab, alone or with ipilimumab. The source of these receptors is an adult with non-small cell lung cancer.

The V and J genes are TRBV18 and TRBJ2-3, with 10 bases identical to TRBD2. CDR1 is KGHSH, CDR2 LQKENI, per germline. This CDR3 contains 15 residues. The junction had 4 bases not matched to a gene; V was cut back by 6 bases and J by 1 base. The CDR3 loop reads CASSLGTSGTDTQYF. CDR3 coding DNA: TGTGCCAGCTCCCTCGGGACTAGCGGCACAGATACGCAGTATTTT.

The genes are TRBV6-6 and TRBJ1-1; D is unclear. CDR1 and CDR2 from the germline V gene are MNHNY and SVGAGI (reference sequence). Trimming took 0 bases from V and 2 from J, leaving 7 bases between them. The CDR3 totals 14 residues. The CDR3 sequence is CASSYSAGNTEAFF. The CDR3 bases are TGTGCCAGCAGTTACTCGGCGGGAAACACTGAAGCTTTCTTT.

The gene calls are TRBV27 and TRBJ1-5, with D possibly TRBD1 on 6 matching bases. This CDR3 comprises 17 residues. Germline V gene sequence: CDR1 MNHEY, CDR2 SMNVEV (reference sequence). Trimming removed 4 bases at V and 1 base at J, with 17 bases between. CDR3 region: CASSSTTGRRSNQPQHF. CDR3 DNA: TGTGCCAGCAGTTCAACCACAGGGAGGAGGAGCAATCAGCCCCAGCATTTT.

V gene TRBV18 combines with J gene TRBJ1-4; D is perhaps TRBD1 (6 bases). V lost 5 bases, J lost 1 base, and 26 bases lay in between. CDR1 KGHSH and CDR2 LQKENI come from the germline V gene. This CDR3 spans 20 amino acids. CDR3 sequence: CASSKTIRDIQKRTNEKLFF. The CDR3 coding sequence is TGTGCCAGCTCAAAAACTATCCGGGACATACAAAAAAGAACTAATGAAAAACTGTTTTTT.

The chain uses TRBV6-1 and TRBJ2-7, with D uncertain. The CDR3 is made up of 14 amino acids. The V end was cut by 4 bases, the J end by 4 bases, with 14 bases between. Germline V gene sequence: CDR1 MNHNS, CDR2 SASEGT. CDR3 in amino acids: CASSASWTGYEQYF. The CDR3 DNA is TGTGCCAGCAGTGCCTCATGGACCGGGTACGAGCAGTACTTC.

V is TRBV9 and J is TRBJ2-3; D could derive from TRBD1 or TRBD2 (5 bases each). This CDR3 comprises 15 residues. Between the trimmed V and J ends, which lost 3 bases and 0 bases, there was a span of 11 bases. The germline gives CDR1 SGDLS, CDR2 YYNGEE. CDR3 protein: CASSAGPSSTDTQYF. CDR3 nucleotide sequence: TGTGCCAGCAGCGCGGGACCTAGTAGCACAGATACGCAGTATTTT.

J is TRBJ2-7 and V is TRBV7-3; 12 bases fit TRBD2. CDR1 and CDR2 (germline): SGHTA, FQGTGA. Trimming at V came to 2 bases and at J to 6 bases, leaving 2 bases not matched to a gene. CDR3 length: 14 amino acids. This CDR3 reads CASSLGGLAGEQYF. CDR3 bases: TGTGCCAGCAGCTTAGGGGGACTAGCGGGCGAGCAGTACTTC.

The gene calls are TRBV5-8 and TRBJ2-3; no reliable D call. CDR3 length equals 13 residues. Trimming took 5 bases from V and 4 from J, leaving 11 bases between them. Per the germline V gene, CDR1 is SGHTS and CDR2 is YDEGEE. The CDR3 sequence is CASRPYWADTQYF. CDR3 sequence (DNA): TGTGCCAGCAGACCCTACTGGGCAGATACGCAGTATTTT. Combining the CDR3 with reference TRBV5-8 and TRBJ2-3 gives the whole variable domain EAGVTQSPTHLIKTRGQQATLRCSPISGHTSVYWYQQALGLGLQFLLWYDEGEERNRGNFPPRFSGRQFPNYSSELNVNALELEDSALYLCASRPYWADTQYFGPGTRLTVL.

The chain uses TRBV4-1 and TRBJ1-2, with TRBD1 identical over 7 bases. V dropped 4 bases and J dropped 3; count of bases not matched to a gene: 5. The CDR3 runs to 14 residues. The germline gives CDR1 MGHRA, CDR2 YSYEKL. The CDR3 is CASSRQGRDYGYTF. The CDR3 DNA reads TGCGCCAGCAGCCGACAGGGTCGGGACTATGGCTACACCTTC.

The J gene is TRBJ2-3, the V gene TRBV30, with a weak D call TRBD2 (6 bases). The CDR3 has 14 residues. Germline V gene lookup returns CDR1 GTSNPN and CDR2 SVGIG (reference sequence). V was pared by 4 bases and J by 4 bases, with 15 bases between. CDR3 protein: CAWNPGGIADTQYF. CDR3 nucleotide sequence: TGTGCCTGGAACCCCGGCGGGATCGCAGATACGCAGTATTTT.

The chain recombines TRBV30 with TRBJ1-1, with TRBD1 matching 8 bases. Germline loops: CDR1 GTSNPN, CDR2 SVGIG (reference sequence). This CDR3 has 13 amino acids. V lost 3 bases to trimming and J lost 4 bases; unmatched junction nucleotides: 4. The CDR3 region has the DNA TGTGCCTGGAGAGGACAGGGAGGCACTGAAGCTTTCTTT. It yields the protein CAWRGQGGTEAFF. Drawing the rest from reference TRBV30 and TRBJ1-1, the complete variable domain is SQTIHQWPATLVQPVGSPLSLECTVEGTSNPNLYWYRQAAGRGLQLLFYSVGIGQISSEVPQNLSASRPQDRQFILSSKKLLLSDSGFYLCAWRGQGGTEAFFGQGTRLTVV.

The chain links TRBV30 to TRBJ2-3; the D is unclear. V lost 5 bases and J 1 base, leaving 7 bases between the germline ends. The CDR3 is 12 amino acids. CDR1 is GTSNPN and CDR2 is SVGIG in the germline V gene (reference sequence). CDR3 in amino acids: CAWEIGTDTQYF. The CDR3 DNA is TGTGCCTGGGAAATCGGCACAGATACGCAGTATTTT.

The V call is TRBV15, the J call TRBJ2-2, with 14 bases matching TRBD2. Trimming cost V 3 bases and J 5 bases; bases outside gene matches: 8. CDR1 is LNHNV and CDR2 is YYDKDF in the germline V gene (reference sequence). This CDR3 spans 18 amino acids. In nucleotides, the CDR3 is TGTGCCACCAGCAGTGGACATGGACTAGCGGGAGGTACCGGGGAGCTGTTTTTT. Its protein is CATSSGHGLAGGTGELFF.

V usage is TRBV7-2 and J usage is TRBJ1-1; D is ambiguous. The V and J ends lost 2 bases and 3 bases respectively, with 13 bases between them. The CDR3 spans 15 residues. The germline V gene has CDR1 SGHTA and CDR2 FQGNSA. CDR3 bases: TGTGCCAGCAGCTTACACCGGGTGAGTGACACTGAAGCTTTCTTT. This gives the protein CASSLHRVSDTEAFF.

The gene calls are TRBV10-3 and TRBJ2-3; 12 bases align to TRBD2. In germline, CDR1 is ENHRY, CDR2 SYGVKD. Trimming took 0 bases from V and 6 from J; bases not matched to a gene: 7. CDR3 length: 17 residues. The CDR3 loop reads CAISESLAGGGKDTQYF. CDR3 in DNA: TGTGCCATCAGTGAGTCGCTAGCGGGAGGGGGTAAGGATACGCAGTATTTT.

The count of this clone is one. The chain has TRBV7-8 and TRBJ2-3; D is perhaps TRBD2 (6 bases). From germline, CDR1 is SGHVS and CDR2 FQNEAQ. CDR3 size: 16 residues. Trimming shortened V by 2 bases and J by 2 bases, and 14 bases separated the two germline ends. The CDR3 DNA sequence: TGTGCCAGCAGCTTACGGGGCGGGACTTACACAGATACGCAGTATTTT. Amino acid sequence: CASSLRGGTYTDTQYF.

The chain carries TRBV11-2 and TRBJ1-2; D gene unclear. CDR1 and CDR2 (germline): SGHAT, FQNNGV. The ends were cut back, 4 bases at V and 5 bases at J, with 11 bases in the middle. The CDR3 totals 13 residues. In nucleotides, the CDR3 is TGTGCCAGCAGCTCCCACCGCCGGTATGGCTACACCTTC. Protein sequence: CASSSHRRYGYTF.

V is TRBV29-1 and J is TRBJ1-2; TRBD1 agrees at 7 bases. The CDR3 has 12 amino acids. The germline gives CDR1 SQVTM, CDR2 ANQGSEA. Losses at the gene ends were 3 bases for V and 2 bases for J; bases not matched to a gene: 0. The CDR3 loop is CSVEDRNYGYTF. In nucleotides, the CDR3 is TGCAGCGTTGAGGACAGGAACTATGGCTACACCTTC.

The V call is TRBV6-1, the J call TRBJ1-2; 7 bases line up with TRBD1. CDR3 length: 14 residues. The V gene's germline CDR1 is MNHNS and CDR2 SASEGT. J was trimmed by 7 bases and V by 8 bases; bases with no gene match: 13. The DNA for the CDR3 is TGTGCCAGCGTCCTCAGGGGGTCCTCCTCTGGCTACACCTTC. Protein product: CASVLRGSSSGYTF.

The chain's CDR3 is CASSDGTPRRETQYF. For the CDR3, the DNA is TGCGCCAGCAGCGACGGGACGCCCCGACGGGAGACCCAGTACTTC. J is TRBJ2-5 and V is TRBV5-1; D possibly uses TRBD1 or TRBD2 (5 bases each). The V gene's germline CDR1 is SGHRS and CDR2 YFSETQ. Between the trimmed V and J ends, which lost 4 bases and 5 bases, there was a span of 18 bases. CDR3 length: 15 amino acids.

This sequence joins TRBV9 and TRBJ2-5; D is perhaps TRBD2 (6 bases). CDR1 is SGDLS and CDR2 is YYNGEE in the germline V gene. Trimming took off 5 bases at V and 5 bases at J, with 13 bases between the two ends. The length of the CDR3 is 13 residues. This CDR3 reads CASRTDGRETQYF. As DNA, the CDR3 is TGTGCCAGCAGGACGGATGGGAGGGAGACCCAGTACTTC. Supplemented by reference TRBV9 and TRBJ2-5, the full variable domain reads DSGVTQTPKHLITATGQRVTLRCSPRSGDLSVYWYQQSLDQGLQFLIQYYNGEERAKGNILERFSAQQFPDLHSELNLSSLELGDSALYFCASRTDGRETQYFGPGTRLLVL.

The chain uses TRBV28 and TRBJ2-5; D unclear. Germline CDR1 MDHEN, CDR2 SYDVKM. V was cut by 1 base and J by 5 bases, with 8 bases left in between. The CDR3 contains 13 residues. Written as DNA, the CDR3 is TGTGCCAGCAGTTTATTAGAGACGGAGACCCAGTACTTC. It encodes CASSLLETETQYF.

J is TRBJ2-7 and V is TRBV5-1, with TRBD2 matching over 8 bases. The CDR3 spans 16 residues. Germline assignment: CDR1 SGHRS and CDR2 YFSETQ. Losses at the gene ends were 4 bases for V and 7 bases for J; bases not matched to a gene: 16. The CDR3 DNA is TGCGCCAGCAGCCGGGGGGGGTGGCAGGGGCTGGGTGAGCAGTACTTC. Protein product: CASSRGGWQGLGEQYF. The whole variable domain, remainder taken from reference TRBV5-1 and TRBJ2-7, is KAGVTQTPRYLIKTRGQQVTLSCSPISGHRSVSWYQQTPGQGLQFLFEYFSETQRNKGNFPGRFSGRQFSNSRSEMNVSTLELGDSALYLCASSRGGWQGLGEQYFGPGTRLTVT.

V and J are TRBV18 and TRBJ2-3; the D gene could be TRBD1 or TRBD2 (5 bases each). The CDR3 loop spans 15 amino acids. CDR1 KGHSH and CDR2 LQKENI come from the germline V gene. V was cut by 4 bases and J by 0 bases, with 11 bases left in between. CDR3 loop: CASSLNRDSTDTQYF. The CDR3 DNA reads as TGTGCCAGCTCACTAAACCGGGACAGCACAGATACGCAGTATTTT.

V usage is TRBV30 and J usage is TRBJ2-7, with 10 bases fitting TRBD2. Germline values: CDR1 GTSNPN, CDR2 SVGIG (reference sequence). This CDR3 has 12 amino acids. The CDR3 loop reads CAASGSSKVQYF. The CDR3 nucleotides read TGTGCTGCTAGCGGGAGCTCTAAGGTGCAGTACTTC.

This clone was observed once. The CDR3 DNA reads TGTGCCAGCAGCCTTTGGGAGGACGGCCCACGATCGACCCAGTACTTC. It yields the protein CASSLWEDGPRSTQYF. The rearrangement uses TRBV7-8 and TRBJ2-5; D perhaps matches TRBD2 (6 bases). This CDR3 is built from 16 residues. Germline CDR1 is SGHVS and CDR2 is FQNEAQ. V gave up 5 bases and J gave up 7 bases, with 23 bases separating them.

The V and J genes are TRBV5-6 and TRBJ2-1; D is possibly TRBD2 (6 bases). Trimming shortened V by 4 bases and J by 7 bases, and 15 bases separated the two germline ends. Germline lookup yields CDR1 SGHDT and CDR2 YYEEEE. The CDR3 spans 14 residues. The CDR3 loop is CASSEGLRLNEQFF. The DNA of the CDR3 is TGTGCCAGCAGCGAGGGACTCCGGCTTAATGAGCAGTTCTTC.

This clone has just one count. The chain carries TRBV11-2 and TRBJ2-4, with 10 bases fitting TRBD1. Losses at the gene ends were 1 base for V and 4 bases for J; bases not matched to a gene: 4. Germline CDR1 and CDR2: SGHAT and FQNNGV. This CDR3 region has 16 residues. In DNA, the CDR3 is TGTGCCAGCAGCTTAGTTACGGGACAGGGGAAAAACATTCAGTACTTC. This codes for CASSLVTGQGKNIQYF.

This clone was detected only once. V is TRBV5-1 and J is TRBJ2-1; unclear D gene. The CDR3 is 15 amino acids. The germline gives CDR1 SGHRS, CDR2 YFSETQ. V gave up 1 base and J gave up 1 base, with 9 bases separating them. In DNA form, the CDR3 reads TGCGCCAGCAGCTTGTCACTACAGTCCTACAATGAGCAGTTCTTC. It yields the protein CASSLSLQSYNEQFF.

This chain links TRBV5-5 with TRBJ1-2, with D possibly matching TRBD1 (5 bases). The V gene lost 0 bases and the J gene lost 2 bases, with 14 bases spanning the gap. This CDR3 region has 16 residues. Germline values: CDR1 SGHKS, CDR2 YYEKEE (reference sequence). The CDR3 DNA follows: TGTGCCAGCAGCTTGGCTGGGACCTACCTAAACTATGGCTACACCTTC. Its translation: CASSLAGTYLNYGYTF. The whole variable domain, remainder taken from reference TRBV5-5 and TRBJ1-2, is DAGVTQSPTHLIKTRGQQVTLRCSPISGHKSVSWYQQVLGQGPQFIFQYYEKEERGRGNFPDRFSARQFPNYSSELNVNALLLGDSALYLCASSLAGTYLNYGYTFGSGTRLTVV.